One and the same sample provided the 19 T cell receptor beta chains below, sequenced in a study of glioma-infiltrating T cells. Using RNA template, CDR3s of TCR alpha and beta were amplified with iRepertoire arm-PCR. TCRdb analysed the multiplex PCR reads with MiXCR anew, one entry per CDR3 protein. The data show 3,500 to 4,000 distinct CDR3 sequences, about 90% seen once. Sequencing input: glioma tissue, nonneoplastic brain tissue, or PBMCs (not recorded which). These receptors originate from a human donor with low-grade glioma or glioblastoma, undergoing nonglioma brain surgery, or in good health (not recorded which).

A remark on this clonotype: Since the library was made to target alpha chains, this beta chain is a stray read and its abundance is not meaningful. The chain links TRBV6-1 to TRBJ2-5, with D uncertain. This CDR3 spans 13 amino acids. Germline CDR1 MNHNS, CDR2 SASEGT. V lost 5 bases and J lost 2, with 9 bases in between. DNA of the CDR3: TGTGCCAGCAGTACCTCACAACAAGAGACCCAGTACTTC. It translates to CASSTSQQETQYF.

Turning to this clonotype: Its ends do not fully match the called genes, so a read error is possible. This beta chain is a stray read from a library made for alpha chains; its abundance is not meaningful. The genes are TRBV10-1 and TRBJ2-2, with 8 bases fitting TRBD1. CDR1 and CDR2 from the germline V gene are WNHNN and SYGVQD (reference sequence). This CDR3 comprises 14 residues. CDR3 DNA sequence: TGCGCCAGAGGACAGGGTAGTCACACCGGGGAGCTGTTTTTC. Its protein product is CARGQGSHTGELFF.

Of note for this clonotype: Since the library was made to target alpha chains, this beta chain is a stray read and its abundance is not meaningful. Here the CDR3 DNA reads TGTGCCAGCAGCTTAAGGGAGGGAGCAGATACGCAGTATTTT. It is translated as CASSLREGADTQYF. The chain is built from TRBV7-2 and TRBJ2-3; 7 bases align to TRBD2. Germline CDR1 is SGHTA and CDR2 is FQGNSA. The CDR3 runs to 14 residues. V shed 2 bases, J shed 4 bases, and the junction held 3 bases outside the gene matches.

A remark on this clonotype: This beta chain is a stray sequence in a library constructed for alpha chains; its clone size is not meaningful. The V and J genes are TRBV15 and TRBJ1-1, with D uncertain. Germline CDR1 is LNHNV and CDR2 is YYDKDF (reference sequence). The CDR3 is 13 residues long. The V end lost 5 bases, the J end lost 7 bases, and 14 bases lay between the germline ends. CDR3 nucleotides: TGTGCCACCAGCCCACAATCAAGACATGAAGCTTTCTTT. Translated, it gives CATSPQSRHEAFF.

A note on this clonotype: Within a library made for alpha chains, this beta chain is off target, and its count is uninformative. The rearrangement joins TRBV12-5 to TRBJ1-1, with a weak D call TRBD1 (5 bases). This CDR3 is 15 amino acids long. The V end lost 2 bases, the J end lost 0 bases, and 10 bases lay between the germline ends. Per the germline V gene, CDR1 is LGHNT and CDR2 is FRNRAP. CDR3 in amino acids: CASGLYGGMNTEAFF. The CDR3 nucleotides read TGTGCTAGTGGTTTGTACGGGGGGATGAACACTGAAGCTTTCTTT.

Concerning this clonotype itself: This beta chain slipped into a library made for alpha chains as a stray read, so its size is not meaningful. The chain couples TRBV5-4 to TRBJ1-2; no clear D gene. V was cut by 0 bases and J by 4 bases, with 10 bases left in between. CDR3 length: 14 residues. Germline V gene lookup returns CDR1 SGHNT and CDR2 YYREEE (reference sequence). The CDR3 spells CASSLASYSYGYTF. In nucleotides, the CDR3 is TGTGCCAGCAGCTTGGCTTCCTACTCCTATGGCTACACCTTC.

A word on this clonotype: This beta chain turned up in a library designed for alpha chains; as an off-target read, its abundance says little. This chain connects TRBV6-2 or TRBV6-3 to TRBJ1-1, with 7 bases that match TRBD1. CDR3 length: 15 residues. Unmatched junction bases numbered 5, after V lost 2 bases and J lost 2 bases. Germline V gene data show CDR1 as MNHEY and CDR2 as SVGEGT. CDR3 nucleotides: TGTGCCAGCAGTTACAGGGACAGCCTAAACACTGAAGCTTTCTTT. As protein: CASSYRDSLNTEAFF.

Regarding this clonotype: A library prepared for alpha chains yielded this beta chain as an off-target read; its size is of little meaning. The chain links TRBV6-2 or TRBV6-3 to TRBJ2-6; 13 bases match TRBD2. V lost 5 bases, J lost 2 bases, and 12 bases stayed unmatched. This CDR3 is 20 amino acids long. In germline, CDR1 is MNHEY, CDR2 SVGEGT. The CDR3 sequence: CASSARTSGSRKPGANVLTF. DNA of the CDR3: TGTGCCAGCAGTGCTCGGACTAGCGGGAGTAGGAAGCCTGGGGCCAACGTCCTGACTTTC.

With regard to this clonotype: The library was built for alpha chains, so this beta chain is an off-target read and its size means little. This chain connects TRBV7-6 to TRBJ2-3; the match to TRBD2 covers 12 bases. Germline trimming cut 4 bases from V and 0 bases from J; bases unmatched to any gene: 8. The CDR3 consists of 18 residues. Germline values: CDR1 SGHVS, CDR2 FNYEAQ. CDR3 sequence: CASSSRTSGVTSTDTQYF. The CDR3 DNA is TGTGCCAGCAGCTCCAGGACTAGCGGGGTTACTAGCACAGATACGCAGTATTTT.

A word on this clonotype: This beta chain appears as a stray read in a library generated for alpha chains; its size is not informative. The chain employs TRBV27 and TRBJ2-3, with 7 bases lining up with TRBD1. V gave up 5 bases and J gave up 5 bases; unmatched junction bases: 7. Germline CDR1 is MNHEY and CDR2 is SMNVEV (reference sequence). The CDR3 is made up of 14 amino acids. The CDR3 region is CASSEKTGEDTQYF. CDR3 nucleotide sequence: TGTGCCAGCAGTGAAAAAACAGGGGAAGATACGCAGTATTTT.

Turning to this clonotype: This beta chain was picked up by a library intended for alpha chains and is off target, so its count carries little meaning. The V gene is TRBV6-2 or TRBV6-3, the J gene TRBJ1-1; D perhaps matches TRBD1 (6 bases). Germline V CDR1 and CDR2: MNHEY, SVGEGT. The CDR3 runs to 15 residues. The ends were cut back, 4 bases at V and 5 bases at J, with 17 bases in the middle. The CDR3 loop is CASSLFGGAGTEAFF. Here the CDR3 DNA reads TGTGCCAGCAGTTTGTTCGGGGGGGCAGGAACTGAAGCTTTCTTT.

The table lists this clonotype with a count of one. This beta chain is a stray read from a library made for alpha chains; its abundance is not meaningful. The V and J genes are TRBV25-1 and TRBJ2-5; D gene uncertain. Per germline, CDR1 MGHDK and CDR2 SYGVNS. The V end was cut by 1 base, the J end by 5 bases, with 11 bases between. The CDR3 runs 14 residues. CDR3 bases: TGTGCCAGCAGTGAATCTTCGGTCTCTGAGACCCAGTACTTC. Protein sequence: CASSESSVSETQYF.

Details on this clonotype: The germline gene is not matched at one end of the junction; a read error may be the cause. This beta chain was picked up by a library intended for alpha chains and is off target, so its count carries little meaning. This chain connects TRBV10-2 to TRBJ1-2, with 8 bases lining up with TRBD1. CDR3 length equals 16 residues. CDR1 is WSHSY, CDR2 SAAADI, per germline. Here the CDR3 reads CASSLSRDRTNYGYTF. CDR3 nucleotides: TGTGCCAGCAGCTTAAGCCGGGACAGGACTAACTATGGCTACACCTTC.

As for this clonotype: This beta chain is an off-target read within a library intended for alpha chains, so its frequency means little. This chain joins TRBV20-1 and TRBJ1-5; D gene ambiguous. Germline CDR1 is DFQATT and CDR2 is SNEGSKA (reference sequence). V lost 5 bases, J lost 3 bases, and 14 bases lay in between. CDR3 length equals 14 residues. Written as DNA, the CDR3 is TGCAGTGCTGGCGCGCATCAGAACAATCAGCCCCAGCATTTT. It encodes CSAGAHQNNQPQHF.

As concerns this clonotype: Little can be read into the size of this beta chain, an off-target read in a library designed for alpha chains. The chain joins TRBV19 to TRBJ1-5, with no clear D. Germline CDR1 reads LNHDA; CDR2 reads SQIVND (reference sequence). This CDR3 has 16 residues. The V and J ends lost 6 bases and 4 bases respectively, with 19 bases between them. The CDR3, as DNA: TGTGCCAGTAGCCGTCGTTTCAGAGGAGGGAATCAGCCCCAGCATTTT. Residues: CASSRRFRGGNQPQHF.

With regard to this clonotype: Being off target in a library aimed at alpha chains, this beta chain has a size of little meaning. The chain is built from TRBV12-3 or TRBV12-4 and TRBJ2-7; no firm D call. CDR3 length: 15 amino acids. CDR3 nucleotides: TGTGGCAGTAGTTTTAGGTGGGGTAGGAGTTACGAGCAGTACTTC. This encodes CGSSFRWGRSYEQYF.

Notes on this clonotype: Since the library was made to target alpha chains, this beta chain is a stray read and its abundance is not meaningful. The V gene is TRBV24-1, the J gene TRBJ2-3; D is undetermined. Trimming removed 4 bases from V and 6 bases from J, with 10 bases in between. Germline loops: CDR1 KGHDR, CDR2 SFDVKD. The CDR3 runs 13 residues. As DNA, the CDR3 is TGTGCCACCAGTGACGATCGAACTGATACGCAGTATTTT. Amino acid sequence: CATSDDRTDTQYF.

Details on this clonotype: Being off target in a library aimed at alpha chains, this beta chain has a size of little meaning. The chain recombines TRBV6-2 or TRBV6-3 with TRBJ2-3; 10 nucleotides line up with TRBD2. J gave up 3 bases and V 6 bases, and 6 bases lay outside the gene matches. This CDR3 contains 15 residues. The germline CDR1 and CDR2 sequences are MNHEY and SVGEGT. CDR3 coding DNA: TGTGCCAGCAGGCGAGCGGGAGGGACGACAGATACGCAGTATTTT. Translation gives CASRRAGGTTDTQYF.

For this clonotype: For a library built for alpha chains, this beta chain is a stray read; little rests on its size. The J gene is TRBJ1-1, the V gene TRBV20-1; D is unresolved. V dropped 4 bases and J dropped 1 base, with 10 bases sitting between them. Looked up from germline, CDR1 is DFQATT and CDR2 is SNEGSKA (reference sequence). This CDR3 contains 13 residues. The CDR3 region has the DNA TGCAGTGCTACCAGCGAAGCGAACACTGAAGCTTTCTTT. Encoded protein: CSATSEANTEAFF.